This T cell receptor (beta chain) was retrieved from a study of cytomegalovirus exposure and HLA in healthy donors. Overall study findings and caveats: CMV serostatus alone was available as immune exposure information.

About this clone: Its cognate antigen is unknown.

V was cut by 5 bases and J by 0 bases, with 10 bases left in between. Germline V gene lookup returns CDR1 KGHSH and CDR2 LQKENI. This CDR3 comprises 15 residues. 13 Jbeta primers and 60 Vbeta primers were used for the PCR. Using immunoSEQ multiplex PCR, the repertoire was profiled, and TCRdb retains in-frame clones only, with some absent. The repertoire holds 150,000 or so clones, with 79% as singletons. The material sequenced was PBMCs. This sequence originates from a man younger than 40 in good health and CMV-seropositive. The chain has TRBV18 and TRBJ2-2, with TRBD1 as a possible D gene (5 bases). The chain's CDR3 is CASSTGPTNTGELFF. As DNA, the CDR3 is TGTGCCAGCTCAACAGGACCTACGAACACCGGGGAGCTGTTTTTT.